Listed below are T cell receptor beta chains from one sample, sequenced in a study of immune heterogeneity within non-small cell lung tumors. A single record per CDR3 protein comes from TCRdb applying MiXCR to the multiplex PCR reads. The repertoire holds 21,000 or so distinct CDR3 sequences, with more than 25% as singletons. Sequencing was done on a sample of lung tumor tissue. All receptors derive from a man aged 35-49 years with non-small cell lung cancer. The conserved cysteine and the conserved F or W are not part of the CDR3 here. The order of the fields is J gene, clone size, V gene, CDR3 protein. Clone size is not always given. Where it is, it says once, few, many or a class for expanded clones.

TRBJ1-1 | NA | TRBV4-3 | ASSQDQDTEAF
TRBJ2-7 | many | TRBV6-2/TRBV6-3 | ASSDPPTLTYEQY
TRBJ1-5 | few | TRBV3-1 | ASSQGRSTRAQH
TRBJ1-3 | medium-sized | TRBV5-1 | ASSRGQPAGNTIY
TRBJ1-1 | NA | TRBV11-1 | ASSPDRGRGEAF
TRBJ2-1 | many | TRBV20-1 | SASPPGTATSNEQF
TRBJ1-4 | medium-sized | TRBV7-2 | ASSSRAPNEKLF
TRBJ1-3 | NA | TRBV19 | ASSITAISGNTIY
TRBJ1-1 | few | TRBV20-1 | SARDRGLSTEAF
TRBJ1-1 | NA | TRBV10-3 | AISPTVYEAF
TRBJ2-4 | few | TRBV20-1 | SAKGGADIQY
TRBJ2-6 | many | TRBV6-1 | ASSDWATVSGANVLT
TRBJ2-1 | many | TRBV6-5 | ASSYRRDGEQF
TRBJ2-5 | NA | TRBV7-7 | ASGSGMSGETQY
TRBJ1-2 | NA | TRBV6-2/TRBV6-3 | ASTDPGGFGNT
TRBJ2-1 | NA | TRBV27 | ASSFPPRGNSYNEQF